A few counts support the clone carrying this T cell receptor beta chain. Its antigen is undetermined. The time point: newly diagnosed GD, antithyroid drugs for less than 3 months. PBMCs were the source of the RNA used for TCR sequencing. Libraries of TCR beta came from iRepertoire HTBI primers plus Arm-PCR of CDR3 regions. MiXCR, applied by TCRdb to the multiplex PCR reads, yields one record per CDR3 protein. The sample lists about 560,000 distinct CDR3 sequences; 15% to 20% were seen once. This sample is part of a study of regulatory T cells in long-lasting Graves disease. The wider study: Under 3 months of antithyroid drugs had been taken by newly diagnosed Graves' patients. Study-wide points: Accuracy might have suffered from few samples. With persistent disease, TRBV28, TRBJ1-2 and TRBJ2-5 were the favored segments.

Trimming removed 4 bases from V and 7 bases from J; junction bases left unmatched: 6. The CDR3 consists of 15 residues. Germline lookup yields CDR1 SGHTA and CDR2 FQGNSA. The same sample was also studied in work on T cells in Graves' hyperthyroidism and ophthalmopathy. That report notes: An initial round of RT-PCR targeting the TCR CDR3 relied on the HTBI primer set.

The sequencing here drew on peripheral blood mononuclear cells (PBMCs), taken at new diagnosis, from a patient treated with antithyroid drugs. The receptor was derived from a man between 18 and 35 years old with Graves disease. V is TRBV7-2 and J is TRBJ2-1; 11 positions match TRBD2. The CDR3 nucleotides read TGTGCCAGCAGCTCACTAGCGGGAGTGGGTAATGAGCAGTTCTTC. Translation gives CASSSLAGVGNEQFF.